Presented here are 28 T cell receptor beta chains from one specimen sequenced in a study of tumor-infiltrating lymphocytes in primary liver carcinoma (TCRdb year 2017). Sequenced on an Illumina HiSeq 2500. TCRbeta-specific cDNA was reverse-transcribed from 500 to 550 ng total RNA using a constant-region primer and ProtoScript II reverse transcriptase. TCRbeta libraries were built with three nested multiplex PCR rounds, a slightly modified ARM-PCR procedure. Multiplex TRBV1-TRBV30 forward primers and a Cbeta reverse primer were used in the first two PCR rounds, each of which was run for around 9 cycles. TCRdb passed the public sequencing reads through fastp at Q25 and MiXCR, retaining productive beta sequences. Each CDR3 protein gets just one entry, which takes the most common genes and DNA from the rows behind it. A total of tens of thousands of distinct CDR3 sequences appear in this sample, 70% to 85% of them only once. The ten largest clones capture just under 30% of the sample.

Total RNA and DNA were co-extracted from around 18-30 mg of bulk tissue with the AllPrep DNA/RNA mini kit, without cell sorting. The sequenced sample consisted of liver tumor tissue from sampling region 5. Interpreted using the paper, the cell subset or site label stands for: tumor region T5, tumor centre. These receptors all come from a man aged 35 to 55 with primary liver carcinoma and hepatitis B virus infection.

Regarding this clonotype: A much larger clone lies one base from this, so it may be a read error. The V and J genes are TRBV5-1 and TRBJ1-6, with D unresolved. Trimming stripped 4 bases from V and 3 bases from J, with 14 bases between. This CDR3 contains 16 residues. CDR1 and CDR2 (germline): SGHRS, YFSETQ. The CDR3 bases are TGCGCCAGCAGCCCCCTGGAGTCAGTCTATAATTCACCCCTCCACTTT. Protein product: CASSPLESVYNSPLHF.

CDR3 coding DNA: TGCAGCGTTTCCGGGACTCACGAGCAGTACTTC. It encodes CSVSGTHEQYF. The chain employs TRBV29-1 and TRBJ2-7, with D perhaps matching TRBD2 (6 bases). The germline V and J ends were trimmed by 5 bases and 5 bases, with 10 bases remaining between them. Germline V gene sequence: CDR1 SQVTM, CDR2 ANQGSEA. The CDR3 sequence is 11 residues long.

In its sample, this clonotype was seen many times. The V call is TRBV12-3 or TRBV12-4, the J call TRBJ2-1; D is ambiguous. V lost 1 base, J lost 9 bases, and 10 bases lay in between. There are 13 residues in the CDR3. CDR3 bases: TGTGCCAGCAGTTTAGGGCTAAAGGGTGAGCAGTTCTTC. Amino acids: CASSLGLKGEQFF.

Points on this clonotype: Just one base apart from a much larger clone, this may be a read error. Because it lacks the conserved phenylalanine or tryptophan at the end, this CDR3 is likely a read error. This chain joins TRBV29-1 and TRBJ2-1; 7 bases align to TRBD2. There are 20 residues in the CDR3. Per the germline V gene, CDR1 is SQVTM and CDR2 is ANQGSEA. V lost 7 bases to trimming and J lost 0 bases; unmatched junction nucleotides: 24. CDR3 sequence reads: CSGLFLATSWRVSSYNEQFL. The CDR3, as DNA: TGCAGCGGACTATTTCTCGCGACTAGCTGGAGGGTTAGCTCCTACAATGAGCAGTTCCTC.

Remarks on this clonotype: Since a much larger clone is just one base distant, this may be a read error. The chain carries TRBV7-9 and TRBJ2-1; D not certain. Per the germline V gene, CDR1 is SEHNR and CDR2 is FQNEAQ (reference sequence). The CDR3 is 14 residues long. The CDR3 loop reads CASCLDQSFDEQFF. The CDR3 DNA reads as TGTGCCAGCTGCTTAGATCAAAGCTTCGATGAGCAGTTCTTC.

By share, this clonotype counts as medium-sized. The V call is TRBV6-5, the J call TRBJ2-1; D unclear. CDR1 is MNHEY, CDR2 SVGAGI, per germline. The CDR3 length is 13 residues. The germline V and J ends were trimmed by 6 bases and 5 bases, with 11 bases remaining between them. This CDR3 reads CASSWTGNNEQFF. The CDR3 DNA follows: TGTGCCAGCAGCTGGACGGGTAACAATGAGCAGTTCTTC.

The DNA for the CDR3 is TGCAGTGCCCCCACAGGGGGGAGCAATCAGCCCCAGCATTTT. Its protein product is CSAPTGGSNQPQHF. V gene TRBV20-1 combines with J gene TRBJ1-5; 8 bases map to TRBD1. This CDR3 region has 14 residues. The J segment lost 1 base and the V segment lost 6 bases, leaving 5 bases of the junction unmatched. Germline CDR1 is DFQATT and CDR2 is SNEGSKA (reference sequence).

This clonotype was seen many times. The V gene is TRBV5-1, the J gene TRBJ2-3, with D possibly TRBD1 on 6 matching bases. The CDR3 is 14 amino acids. Trimming stripped 3 bases from V and 2 bases from J, with 10 bases between. Germline V lookup: CDR1 SGHRS, CDR2 YFSETQ. DNA for the CDR3: TGCGCCAGCAGCTCAGCAGGGGCCACAGATACGCAGTATTTT. The encoded protein is CASSSAGATDTQYF.

This clonotype has only one observation. A read error is likely, as this CDR3 ends without the conserved phenylalanine or tryptophan. The chain joins TRBV5-1 to TRBJ2-7, with D perhaps TRBD2 (6 bases). CDR3 size: 15 residues. CDR1 and CDR2 (germline): SGHRS, YFSETQ. CDR3 DNA sequence: TGCGCTAGCAGCCCCGGGACTGGCGTCACCTACGAGCAGTACTTA. Its translation is CASSPGTGVTYEQYL.

The chain combines TRBV6-1 with TRBJ2-3; D is possibly TRBD1 or TRBD2 (5 bases each). In germline, CDR1 is MNHNS, CDR2 SASEGT. The V end lost 6 bases, the J end lost 0 bases, and 10 bases lay between the germline ends. The CDR3 sequence is 14 residues long. The CDR3 DNA reads TGTGCCAGCAGGAGGGGCGGGAGCACAGATACGCAGTATTTT. It codes for CASRRGGSTDTQYF.

Worth noting for this clonotype: A junction boundary mismatches the germline segment, possibly from a read error. The genes are TRBV10-2 and TRBJ2-6, with D tentatively TRBD1 or TRBD2 (6 bases each). The germline gives CDR1 WSHSY, CDR2 SAAADI. The CDR3 runs 15 residues. The CDR3 nucleotides are TGCGTCAGCAGAAATACAGGGACTGGGGCCAACCTCCTGACTTTC. It specifies CVSRNTGTGANLLTF.

This clonotype occurred once. An end of the junction differs from the germline gene, which may be a read error. J is TRBJ2-1 and V is TRBV6-2 or TRBV6-3, with D perhaps TRBD2 (6 bases). There are 15 residues in the CDR3. In germline, CDR1 is MNHEY, CDR2 SVGEGT. The DNA for the CDR3 is TGTGCCGGCAGTGTTAGCGGTAGCTCTTACAATGAGCAGTTCTTC. Protein product: CAGSVSGSSYNEQFF.

Only a few counts were recorded for this clonotype. Because it lacks the conserved phenylalanine or tryptophan at the end, this CDR3 is likely a read error. V is TRBV28 and J is TRBJ2-1; D is unclear. The CDR3 is made up of 15 amino acids. CDR1 and CDR2 from the germline V gene are MDHEN and SYDVKM. Trimming cost V 7 bases and J 0 bases, with 13 bases left between them. The CDR3 sequence: CASNSRLSSYNEQFL. The CDR3 DNA is TGTGCCAGCAACAGTAGATTGAGCTCCTACAATGAGCAGTTCCTC.

On this clonotype itself: One end of the junction varies from germline; a read error may be responsible. The chain employs TRBV5-1 and TRBJ2-2; D might be TRBD1 (6 bases). This CDR3 is 15 amino acids long. Germline CDR1 is SGHRS and CDR2 is YFSETQ. CDR3: CASSRAGAQTGELFF. The CDR3 DNA reads as TGCGCTAGCAGCCGCGCAGGGGCTCAAACCGGGGAGCTGTTTTTT.

Concerning this clonotype: A much larger clone differs by one base, so this may be a read error. The genes are TRBV5-1 and TRBJ1-5; D is unclear. V was shortened by 6 bases and J by 4 bases, with 17 bases between the two germline ends. CDR3 size: 15 residues. The germline CDR1 and CDR2 sequences are SGHRS and YFSETQ. CDR3 sequence reads: CASKLGSGSNQPQHF. CDR3 in DNA: TGCGCCAGCAAGTTAGGGAGTGGAAGTAATCAGCCCCAGCATTTT.

Worth noting for this clonotype: One end of the junction does not line up with germline, which may come from a read error. This rearrangement joins TRBV12-3 or TRBV12-4 to TRBJ1-1; the D gene is possibly TRBD1 (5 bases). CDR3 size: 13 residues. The CDR3 DNA follows: TGTGCCAGCAACAGGAGGACGTCTTATGAAGCCTCCTTT. The encoded protein is CASNRRTSYEASF.

The rearrangement joins TRBV11-1 to TRBJ2-3; 7 bases agree with TRBD1. This CDR3 comprises 15 residues. Per the germline V gene, CDR1 is SGHAT and CDR2 is FQDESV (reference sequence). The CDR3 DNA sequence: TGTATCAGTAGCTTAGGAAGGGGGCGCGTGGATACGCAGTATTTT. Protein: CISSLGRGRVDTQYF.

At least ten counts were recorded for this clonotype. This chain joins TRBV7-9 and TRBJ2-7; 11 bases fit TRBD1. After removal of 4 bases from V and 5 bases from J, the junction contained 4 bases not matched to a gene. The CDR3 has 14 amino acids. Germline values: CDR1 SEHNR, CDR2 FQNEAQ (reference sequence). The CDR3 here is CASSSRDRGNEQYF. The CDR3 coding sequence is TGTGCCAGCAGCTCCCGGGACAGGGGGAACGAGCAGTACTTC.

Notes on this clonotype: Germline is not matched at one junction end, which may reflect a read error. The chain combines TRBV6-1 with TRBJ1-5; TRBD1 matches 9 bases. Per germline, CDR1 MNHNS and CDR2 SASEGT. The CDR3 runs 14 residues. The CDR3 is CASSLQGATQPRHF. The DNA for the CDR3 is TGTGCCAGCAGTCTACAGGGGGCCACTCAGCCCCGGCATTTT.

Remarks on this clonotype: A read error may be the cause here, since a much bigger clone is one base away. V and J are TRBV4-1 and TRBJ2-5; 9 nucleotides match TRBD1. The germline CDR1 and CDR2 sequences are MGHRA and YSYEKL. The CDR3 is made up of 16 amino acids. V was pared by 4 bases and J by 6 bases, with 12 bases of the junction left unmatched. CDR3 coding DNA: TGCGCCAGCAGCCGACCCGGGACAGGGTTCGAAAAGACCCAGTACTTC. Residues: CASSRPGTGFEKTQYF.

On this clonotype itself: The junction departs from germline at one end; a sequencing error may be responsible. The chain is built from TRBV29-1 and TRBJ1-1; no clear D. The CDR3 is made up of 13 amino acids. Per germline, CDR1 SQVTM and CDR2 ANQGSEA. The CDR3 nucleotides are TGCAGCGTTGTACACAGTTCGAACACTGAAACTTTCTTT. It specifies CSVVHSSNTETFF.

The chain combines TRBV10-3 with TRBJ2-1; no clear D. The germline V and J ends were trimmed by 7 bases and 5 bases, with 21 bases remaining between them. Germline values: CDR1 ENHRY, CDR2 SYGVKD. The CDR3 extends over 16 amino acids. The CDR3 reads CAITDVSFSSNNEQFF. CDR3 nucleotides: TGTGCCATCACTGACGTTTCGTTTAGCAGCAACAATGAGCAGTTCTTC.

In this sample, this clonotype turned up once. V is TRBV12-3 or TRBV12-4 and J is TRBJ1-2; the match to TRBD1 covers 8 bases. V shed 7 bases and J 4 bases; nucleotides not matched to a gene: 14. This CDR3 is 16 amino acids long. In DNA form, the CDR3 reads TGTGCCAGCAATTCCCCCCGCGGACAGGGCTGCTATGGCTACACCTTC. This encodes CASNSPRGQGCYGYTF.

On this clonotype itself: This may arise from a read error, as a much more abundant clone is one base away. The J gene is TRBJ2-1, the V gene TRBV5-5, with 11 bases lining up with TRBD2. Trimming took 1 base from V and 9 from J; bases not matched to a gene: 3. The CDR3 is 14 amino acids. Germline assignment: CDR1 SGHKS and CDR2 YYEKEE (reference sequence). CDR3 nucleotide sequence: TGTGCCAGCAGCTTGATTGGACTAGCGGGTGAGCAGTTCTTC. It specifies CASSLIGLAGEQFF.

The count of this clonotype is one. One end of the junction does not line up with germline, which may come from a read error. This chain uses TRBV10-1 with TRBJ2-2, with D possibly being TRBD2 (5 bases). CDR3 length equals 12 residues. CDR1 is WNHNN and CDR2 is SYGVQD in the germline V gene (reference sequence). This CDR3 is CASRMNTGEPFF. DNA of the CDR3: TGCGCCAGCCGTATGAACACCGGGGAGCCGTTTTTT.

Comments on this clonotype: At one boundary the junction diverges from the germline segment, which might be a read error. The chain carries TRBV5-5 and TRBJ2-2, with 8 bases aligning to TRBD1. The CDR3 contains 15 residues. Germline V gives CDR1 SGHKS, CDR2 YYEKEE (reference sequence). Written as DNA, the CDR3 is TGTGCCAACAGCCCCCCAGGGGGCGATACCGGGGAGCTGTTTTTC. Amino acids: CANSPPGGDTGELFF.

On this clonotype: The junction and the germline gene differ at one end; a read error may be behind it. This chain links TRBV11-2 with TRBJ2-1; D is uncertain. This CDR3 is 15 amino acids long. Per the germline V gene, CDR1 is SGHAT and CDR2 is FQNNGV. DNA of the CDR3: TGTGCCACCTGGCAAGACCAGCCATCCTACAATGAGGAGCTCTTC. Translating gives CATWQDQPSYNEELF. Together with reference TRBV11-2 and TRBJ2-1, the CDR3 gives the full variable domain: EAGVAQSPRYKIIEKRQSVAFWCNPISGHATLYWYQQILGQGPKLLIQFQNNGVVDDSQLPKDRFSAERLKGVDSTLKIQPAKLEDSAVYLCATWQDQPSYNEELFGPGTRLTVL.

This clonotype was seen ten or more times. V is TRBV2 and J is TRBJ2-3, with D possibly TRBD2 on 5 matching bases. V lost 5 bases, J lost 6 bases, and 6 bases lay in between. Germline CDR1 reads SNHLY; CDR2 reads FYNNEI. This CDR3 comprises 11 residues. CDR3 in amino acids: CASSIADTQYF. CDR3 in DNA: TGTGCCAGCAGTATAGCGGATACGCAGTATTTT.